One sample yielded the 9 T cell receptor beta chains listed below, sequenced in a study of spatial heterogeneity in lung cancer. TCRdb re-analysed the 5' RACE reads in MiXCR, keeping a single row per CDR3 protein. The sample holds 110,000 or so distinct CDR3 sequences; roughly a tenth are singletons and the top ten take roughly a quarter. The time point is: blood at routine non-recurrence follow-up after resection. Sample: PBMCs, taken at follow-up. Every receptor here comes from a female donor with early-stage non-small cell lung cancer.

There are a few counts of this clonotype. The V gene is TRBV20-1, the J gene TRBJ2-3; 10 positions agree with TRBD2. V was clipped by 5 bases and J by 6 bases; unmatched bases: 11. CDR1 and CDR2 (germline): DFQATT, SNEGSKA (reference sequence). The CDR3 extends over 15 amino acids. CDR3 protein: CSAFILAGKGDTQYF. In nucleotides, the CDR3 is TGCAGTGCTTTCATACTAGCGGGAAAAGGCGATACGCAGTATTTT.

This clonotype has ten or more counts. This rearrangement joins TRBV12-3 or TRBV12-4 to TRBJ2-1, with a possible D match to TRBD1 (5 bases). The V gene lost 3 bases and the J gene lost 8 bases, with 20 bases spanning the gap. This CDR3 comprises 16 residues. The CDR3 protein is CASSFFRRQGPDEQFF. CDR3 coding DNA: TGTGCCAGCAGTTTTTTCCGCCGGCAGGGTCCCGATGAGCAGTTCTTC.

There are a few counts of this clonotype. The chain links TRBV15 to TRBJ1-3; D gene uncertain. The germline gives CDR1 LNHNV, CDR2 YYDKDF (reference sequence). V gave up 0 bases and J gave up 2 bases, with 14 bases separating them. This CDR3 region has 17 residues. The CDR3 bases are TGTGCCACCAGCAGAGAAAGGACCGCCGTAGCTGGAAACACCATATATTTT. Translated: CATSRERTAVAGNTIYF.

This clonotype came up a few times. The chain couples TRBV5-1 to TRBJ1-1; 8 bases are shared with TRBD1. Germline loops: CDR1 SGHRS, CDR2 YFSETQ. The CDR3 loop spans 14 amino acids. The junction had 7 bases not matched to a gene; V was cut back by 4 bases and J by 5 bases. The chain's CDR3 is CASSTADRVTEAFF. The CDR3 DNA follows: TGCGCCAGCAGCACCGCGGACAGGGTGACTGAAGCTTTCTTT.

V is TRBV24-1 and J is TRBJ2-1, with D maybe TRBD2 (6 bases). Germline CDR1 KGHDR, CDR2 SFDVKD. V was trimmed by 2 bases and J by 9 bases, leaving 13 bases between them. CDR3 length equals 14 residues. The CDR3 loop is CATSDSTRRGEQFF. CDR3 nucleotides: TGTGCCACCAGTGATTCGACCCGGAGGGGTGAGCAGTTCTTC.

The chain joins TRBV5-4 to TRBJ1-2; D is unresolved. V dropped 0 bases and J dropped 2 bases, with 5 bases sitting between them. This CDR3 has 13 residues. From germline, CDR1 is SGHNT and CDR2 YYREEE (reference sequence). CDR3 in amino acids: CASSLEGNYGYTF. Written as DNA, the CDR3 is TGTGCCAGCAGCTTGGAGGGCAACTATGGCTACACCTTC.

The chain couples TRBV29-1 to TRBJ2-4, with 7 bases fitting TRBD2. CDR1 is SQVTM, CDR2 ANQGSEA, per germline. V shed 1 base and J 6 bases; nucleotides not matched to a gene: 0. This CDR3 is built from 12 residues. CDR3 sequence: CSVEGGGNIQYF. The CDR3 DNA is TGCAGCGTTGAAGGCGGGGGAAACATTCAGTACTTC.

This chain's CDR3 is CASSGGARGSYNEQFF. The CDR3 nucleotides are TGTGCCAGTAGCGGCGGGGCCAGGGGGTCCTACAATGAGCAGTTCTTC. The chain is built from TRBV19 and TRBJ2-1, with TRBD1 as a possible D gene (7 bases). The CDR3 consists of 16 residues. The germline V gene encodes CDR1 LNHDA and CDR2 SQIVND (reference sequence). V was shortened by 6 bases and J by 1 base, with 16 bases between the two germline ends.

The V gene is TRBV24-1, the J gene TRBJ2-2, with 7 bases lining up with TRBD1. CDR3 length: 15 amino acids. Per germline, CDR1 KGHDR and CDR2 SFDVKD. J was trimmed by 2 bases and V by 9 bases; bases with no gene match: 8. The CDR3: CATGDRERNTGELFF. The CDR3 nucleotides are TGTGCCACCGGAGACAGGGAGCGAAACACCGGGGAGCTGTTTTTT.